The 2 T cell receptor beta chains below were found in one sample sequenced in a study of Japanese encephalitis immunity and Zika vaccine responses. TCRdb recomputed calls from the 5' RACE reads with MiXCR, one row per CDR3 protein. Among 1,500 to 2,000 distinct CDR3 sequences listed, 4.5% to 5.5% were seen once. For roughly 6 days, PBMCs labeled with CFSE were cultured with peptide pools at roughly 1 ug/mL each. Proliferating CD4 T cells were sorted unfixed as live CD56-CD19-CD16-CD3+CD4+ CFSE-low cells. The source material was antigen-activated CD4+ T cells from blood, cultured, sampled during a Zika inactivated vaccine study. These receptors originate from an adult woman who received an inactivated Zika virus vaccine.

The genes are TRBV11-2 and TRBJ1-4; 11 bases fit TRBD1. V lost 4 bases to trimming and J lost 10 bases; unmatched junction nucleotides: 5. Germline assignment: CDR1 SGHAT and CDR2 FQNNGV. The CDR3 has 14 residues. CDR3 sequence reads: CASSSGQGAGKLFF. The CDR3 DNA reads TGTGCCAGCAGCTCCGGACAGGGGGCTGGAAAACTGTTTTTT.

This clonotype is categorized as medium-sized (0.01 to 0.1%). The chain carries TRBV5-1 and TRBJ2-3, with D hard to call. The V gene's germline CDR1 is SGHRS and CDR2 YFSETQ. The CDR3 is 13 amino acids. Trimming took off 4 bases at V and 5 bases at J, with 11 bases between the two ends. This CDR3 reads CASSIDSLDTQYF. CDR3 in DNA: TGCGCCAGCAGCATTGACTCCCTAGATACGCAGTATTTT.